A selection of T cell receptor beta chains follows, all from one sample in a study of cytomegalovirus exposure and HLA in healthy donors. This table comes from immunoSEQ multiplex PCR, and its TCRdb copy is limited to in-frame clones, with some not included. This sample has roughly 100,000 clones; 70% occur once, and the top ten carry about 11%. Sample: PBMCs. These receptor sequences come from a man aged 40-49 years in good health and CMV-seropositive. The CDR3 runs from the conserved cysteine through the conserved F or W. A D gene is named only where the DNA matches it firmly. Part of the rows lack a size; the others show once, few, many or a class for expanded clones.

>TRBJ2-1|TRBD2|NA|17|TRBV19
CASSIVTSGSSYNEQFF
TGTGCCAGTAGTATAGTGACTAGCGGGAGCTCCTACAATGAGCAGTTCTTC
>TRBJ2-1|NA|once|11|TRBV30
CAWLSYNEQFF
TGTGCCTGGCTCTCCTACAATGAGCAGTTCTTC
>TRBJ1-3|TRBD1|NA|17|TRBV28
CASRLLTGTGVGNTIYF
TGTGCCAGCAGGCTATTGACTGGGACAGGGGTTGGAAACACCATATATTTT
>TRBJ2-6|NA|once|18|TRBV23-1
CASSHTQTGHSGANVLTF
TGCGCCAGCAGTCACACCCAGACAGGCCACTCTGGGGCCAACGTCCTGACTTTC
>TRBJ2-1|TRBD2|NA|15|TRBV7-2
CASSSRTSGGNEQFF
TGTGCCAGCAGCTCCCGGACTAGCGGGGGAAATGAGCAGTTCTTC
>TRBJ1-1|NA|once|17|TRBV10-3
CAISEPDVRGLNTEAFF
TGTGCCATCAGTGAGCCCGATGTCAGGGGCCTGAACACTGAAGCTTTCTTT
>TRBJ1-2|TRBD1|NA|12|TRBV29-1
CSAGDSSYGYTF
TGCAGCGCGGGGGACAGTTCCTATGGCTACACCTTC
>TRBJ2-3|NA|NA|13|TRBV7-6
CASVGGGGRTQYF
TGTGCCAGCGTCGGAGGAGGGGGCCGTACGCAGTATTTT
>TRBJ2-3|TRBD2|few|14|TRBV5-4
CASRSGRSTDTQYF
TGTGCCAGCCGGAGCGGGAGGTCTACAGATACGCAGTATTTT
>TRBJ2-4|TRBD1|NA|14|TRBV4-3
CASSQDQGANIQYF
TGCGCCAGCAGCCAAGACCAGGGGGCAAACATTCAGTACTTC
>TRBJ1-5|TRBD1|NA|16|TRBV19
CASSISGQGLGQPQHF
TGTGCCAGTAGTATTTCGGGACAGGGTCTTGGGCAGCCCCAGCATTTT
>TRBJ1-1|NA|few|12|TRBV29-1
CSVQRQNTEAFF
TGCAGCGTTCAGAGACAGAACACTGAAGCTTTCTTT
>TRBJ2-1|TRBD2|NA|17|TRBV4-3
CASSLTYLADHYNEQFF
TGCGCCAGCAGCCTAACCTACCTAGCGGACCACTACAATGAGCAGTTCTTC
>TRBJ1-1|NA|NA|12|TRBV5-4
CASSLGLSEAFF
TGTGCCAGCAGCCTAGGACTGTCTGAAGCTTTCTTT
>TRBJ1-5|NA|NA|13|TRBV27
CASSTRGNQPQHF
TGTGCCAGCAGTACGAGGGGCAATCAGCCCCAGCATTTT
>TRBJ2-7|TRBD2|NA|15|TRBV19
CASSIGTSGTYEQYF
TGTGCCAGTAGTATAGGAACTAGCGGGACCTACGAGCAGTACTTC
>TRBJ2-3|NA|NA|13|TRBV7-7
CASSHTRADTQYF
TGTGCCAGCAGTCATACTAGGGCAGATACGCAGTATTTT
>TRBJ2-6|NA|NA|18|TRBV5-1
CASSLVSQGRSGANVLTF
TGCGCCAGCAGCTTGGTATCGCAGGGCCGCTCTGGGGCCAACGTCCTGACTTTC
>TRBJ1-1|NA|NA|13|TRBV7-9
CASSATQNTEAFF
TGTGCCAGCAGCGCAACACAGAACACTGAAGCTTTCTTT
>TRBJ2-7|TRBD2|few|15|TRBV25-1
CASSGTSKFRYEQYF
TGTGCCAGCAGCGGGACTAGCAAGTTCAGATACGAGCAGTACTTC
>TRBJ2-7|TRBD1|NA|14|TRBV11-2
CASSPTTGAYEQYF
TGTGCCAGCAGCCCGACCACAGGGGCCTACGAGCAGTACTTC
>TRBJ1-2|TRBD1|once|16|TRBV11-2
CASSLDLGGWDYGYTF
TGTGCCAGCAGCTTAGATTTAGGGGGCTGGGACTATGGCTACACCTTC
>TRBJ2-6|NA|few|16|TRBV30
CASGDNRLSGANVLTF
TGTGCCTCCGGGGACAACCGTCTCTCTGGGGCCAACGTCCTGACTTTC
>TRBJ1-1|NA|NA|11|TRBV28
CASTRDTEAFF
TGTGCCAGCACCCGGGATACTGAAGCTTTCTTT
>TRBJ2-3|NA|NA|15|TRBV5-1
CASSLEAASTDTQYF
TGCGCCAGCAGCTTGGAGGCGGCTAGCACAGATACGCAGTATTTT
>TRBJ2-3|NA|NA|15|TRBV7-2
CASSKEYILTDTQYF
TGTGCCAGCAGCAAGGAGTATATCCTCACAGATACGCAGTATTTT
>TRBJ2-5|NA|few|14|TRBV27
CASSERVRQETQYF
TGTGCCAGCAGTGAGAGGGTTCGGCAAGAGACCCAGTACTTC
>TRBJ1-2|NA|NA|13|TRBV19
CASSRDGSYGYTF
TGTGCCAGTAGTAGGGACGGGAGCTATGGCTACACCTTC
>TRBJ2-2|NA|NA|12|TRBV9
CASSRRSGELFF
TGTGCCAGCAGCAGGAGGTCCGGGGAGCTGTTTTTT
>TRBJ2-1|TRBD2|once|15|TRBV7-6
CASSLSGGSRNEQFF
TGTGCCAGCAGCTTATCCGGCGGGAGTCGAAATGAGCAGTTCTTC
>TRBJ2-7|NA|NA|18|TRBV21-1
CASSKALTGPYSPYEQYF
TGTGCCAGCAGCAAAGCCTTGACAGGGCCCTATAGTCCTTACGAGCAGTACTTC
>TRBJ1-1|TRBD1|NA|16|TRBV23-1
CASSQFSDRKDTEAFF
TGCGCCAGCAGTCAATTTTCGGACAGGAAGGACACTGAAGCTTTCTTT
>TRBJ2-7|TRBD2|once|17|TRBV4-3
CASSQGRSKREVYEQYF
TGCGCCAGCAGCCAGGGGCGGTCAAAGCGGGAGGTCTACGAGCAGTACTTC
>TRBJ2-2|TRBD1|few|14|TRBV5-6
CASSLRGHTGELFF
TGTGCCAGCAGCTTGAGGGGGCACACCGGGGAGCTGTTTTTT
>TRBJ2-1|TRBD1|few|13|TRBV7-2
CASSDTGGNEQFF
TGTGCCAGCAGCGACACAGGGGGGAATGAGCAGTTCTTC
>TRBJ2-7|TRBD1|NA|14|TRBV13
CASSFGTEHYEQYF
TGTGCCAGCAGCTTCGGGACAGAACACTACGAGCAGTACTTC
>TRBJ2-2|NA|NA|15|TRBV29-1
CSARGGTGYTGELFF
TGCAGCGCCAGAGGTGGGACTGGCTACACCGGGGAGCTGTTTTTT
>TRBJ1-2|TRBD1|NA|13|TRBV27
CASSPAGGFGYTF
TGTGCCAGCAGCCCCGCAGGGGGCTTTGGCTACACCTTC
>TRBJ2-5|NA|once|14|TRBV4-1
CASSPGRGWETQYF
TGCGCCAGCAGCCCCGGGCGGGGCTGGGAGACCCAGTACTTC
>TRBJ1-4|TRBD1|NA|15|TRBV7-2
CASSLLGQRGEKLFF
TGTGCCAGCAGCTTACTGGGACAGCGAGGTGAAAAACTGTTTTTT
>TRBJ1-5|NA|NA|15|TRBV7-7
CASSLATGSNQPQHF
TGTGCCAGCAGCTTAGCAACGGGGAGCAATCAGCCCCAGCATTTT
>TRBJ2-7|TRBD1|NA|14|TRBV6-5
CASSPGTGVYEQYF
TGTGCCAGCAGTCCCGGGACAGGGGTCTACGAGCAGTACTTC
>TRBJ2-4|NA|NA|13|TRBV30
CAWRRLAKNIQYF
TGTGCCTGGAGGAGGCTAGCCAAAAACATTCAGTACTTC
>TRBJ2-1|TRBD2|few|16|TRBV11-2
CASSLGLGLAGREQFF
TGTGCCAGCAGCTTAGGGCTGGGACTAGCGGGAAGGGAGCAGTTCTTC
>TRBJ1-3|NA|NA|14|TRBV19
CASSIAGSGNTIYF
TGTGCCAGTAGTATCGCAGGATCTGGAAACACCATATATTTT
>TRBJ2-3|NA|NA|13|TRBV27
CASSPFGGDTQYF
TGTGCCAGCAGTCCCTTCGGGGGAGATACGCAGTATTTT
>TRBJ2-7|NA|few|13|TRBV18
CASSPPNGYEQYF
TGTGCCAGCTCACCACCCAACGGGTACGAGCAGTACTTC
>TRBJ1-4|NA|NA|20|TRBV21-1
CASSPLLGQGAGRVDEKLFF
TGTGCCAGCAGCCCACTCCTAGGACAGGGGGCAGGAAGGGTGGATGAAAAACTGTTTTTT
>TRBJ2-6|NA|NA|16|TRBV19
CASSLTDYSGANVLTF
TGTGCCAGTAGTCTGACGGACTACTCTGGGGCCAACGTCCTGACTTTC
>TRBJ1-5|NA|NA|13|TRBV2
CASKGTKNQPQHF
TGTGCCAGCAAAGGGACAAAGAATCAGCCCCAGCATTTT
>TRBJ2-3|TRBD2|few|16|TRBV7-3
CASSLTSGSGTDTQYF
TGTGCCAGCAGCCTGACTAGCGGGAGCGGCACAGATACGCAGTATTTT
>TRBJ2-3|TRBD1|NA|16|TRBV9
CASSVASGQSTDTQYF
TGTGCCAGCAGCGTAGCCTCGGGACAGTCCACAGATACGCAGTATTTT
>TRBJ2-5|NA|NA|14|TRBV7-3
CASSPDGGSGTQYF
TGTGCCAGCAGCCCCGACGGGGGAAGTGGGACCCAGTACTTC